The 10 T cell receptor beta chains reported below all come from one sample, sequenced in a study of cytomegalovirus exposure and HLA in healthy donors. The PCR used 60 Vbeta and 13 Jbeta primers. Profiled with immunoSEQ multiplex PCR; TCRdb holds only in-frame clones, not every one. The sample comprises 150,000 to 200,000 clones, about 85% of which are singletons, and 1.6% rests with the top ten. Material: PBMCs. These receptors all come from a woman aged 45 to 65 in good health and CMV-seronegative.

J is TRBJ2-7 and V is TRBV5-1, with 9 bases aligning to TRBD1. This CDR3 region has 13 residues. Unmatched junction bases numbered 6, after V lost 4 bases and J lost 7 bases. CDR1 and CDR2 (germline): SGHRS, YFSETQ. The CDR3 DNA reads TGCGCCAGCAGCCCGGGACAGGGAGAGGAGCAGTACTTC. Translating gives CASSPGQGEEQYF.

The gene calls are TRBV7-8 and TRBJ1-2; 8 positions match TRBD1. J lost 4 bases, V lost 1 base, and 11 bases had no gene match. Germline CDR1 reads SGHVS; CDR2 reads FQNEAQ. The CDR3 extends over 17 amino acids. The CDR3 bases are TGTGCCAGCAGCTTAGGGGCAGGGGGCGCAGGAAGCTATGGCTACACCTTC. This encodes CASSLGAGGAGSYGYTF.

This clone showed up just a few times. The chain carries TRBV2 and TRBJ1-5; tentative D call: TRBD1 (5 bases). Germline assignment: CDR1 SNHLY and CDR2 FYNNEI. Trimming took 2 bases from V and 1 from J, leaving 6 bases between them. The CDR3 covers 14 residues. The CDR3 region has the DNA TGTGCCAGCAGTGAACGACAGAGCAATCAGCCCCAGCATTTT. It codes for CASSERQSNQPQHF.

The rearrangement uses TRBV7-9 and TRBJ2-2; 12 nucleotides line up with TRBD2. The CDR3 consists of 16 residues. CDR1 and CDR2 from the germline V gene are SEHNR and FQNEAQ (reference sequence). V gave up 3 bases and J gave up 6 bases; unmatched junction bases: 5. CDR3 DNA: TGTGCCAGCAGCTTGTGGACTAGCGGGACGGCCGGGGAGCTGTTTTTT. Amino acids: CASSLWTSGTAGELFF.

This rearrangement joins TRBV7-3 to TRBJ1-1; 7 bases map to TRBD1. CDR1 is SGHTA and CDR2 is FQGTGA in the germline V gene. The CDR3 covers 15 residues. Trimming cost V 5 bases and J 1 base; bases outside gene matches: 7. The CDR3 region has the DNA TGTGCCAGCAGCAGGGACAGTGCGGAGAACACTGAAGCTTTCTTT. Translating it yields CASSRDSAENTEAFF. Full variable domain (remainder filled in from reference TRBV7-3 and TRBJ1-1): GAGVSQTPSNKVTEKGKYVELRCDPISGHTALYWYRQSLGQGPEFLIYFQGTGAADDSGLPNDRFFAVRPEGSVSTLKIQRTERGDSAVYLCASSRDSAENTEAFFGQGTRLTVV.

This clone showed up just a few times. The chain links TRBV4-1 to TRBJ1-4; D is uncertain. Trimming removed 3 bases at V and 8 bases at J, with 10 bases between. CDR1 is MGHRA, CDR2 YSYEKL, per germline. The CDR3 is 13 amino acids. This CDR3 reads CASSQGLREKLFF. As DNA, the CDR3 is TGCGCCAGCAGCCAGGGCCTCAGGGAAAAACTGTTTTTT.

The V and J genes are TRBV4-1 and TRBJ2-7; 8 bases line up with TRBD1. Germline V gene data show CDR1 as MGHRA and CDR2 as YSYEKL. The CDR3 totals 19 residues. V shed 0 bases and J 4 bases; nucleotides not matched to a gene: 17. The DNA of the CDR3 is TGCGCCAGCAGCCAAGATTGGAGTCGACAGGGGATTTTTTTTTACGAGCAGTACTTC. Translation: CASSQDWSRQGIFFYEQYF.

J is TRBJ1-2 and V is TRBV5-4; possibly TRBD1 for D (5 bases). The ends were cut back, 0 bases at V and 10 bases at J, with 13 bases in the middle. The CDR3 covers 13 residues. Germline lookup yields CDR1 SGHNT and CDR2 YYREEE (reference sequence). CDR3 nucleotide sequence: TGTGCCAGCAGCTTGGGAGGTGGGGGGGACTACACCTTC. As protein: CASSLGGGGDYTF.

The chain carries TRBV27 and TRBJ2-2, with TRBD2 identical over 10 bases. This CDR3 is built from 16 residues. The V and J ends lost 4 bases and 4 bases, in that order; junction bases with no gene match: 6. CDR1 and CDR2 from the germline V gene are MNHEY and SMNVEV (reference sequence). The CDR3 loop is CASSSGLATITGELFF. CDR3 sequence (DNA): TGTGCCAGCAGTTCGGGACTAGCGACCATCACCGGGGAGCTGTTTTTT.

The V and J genes are TRBV5-1 and TRBJ1-3, with D unresolved. This CDR3 region has 13 residues. CDR1 and CDR2 (germline): SGHRS, YFSETQ. V was clipped by 0 bases and J by 4 bases, with 5 bases between them. CDR3 nucleotide sequence: TGCGCCAGCAGCTTGGGTATAGGAAACACCATATATTTT. Translation gives CASSLGIGNTIYF.